The clone carrying this T cell receptor (beta chain) was counted between two and nine times. The antigen remains unidentified. Each TCR beta cDNA library carried unique molecular identifiers. Using its own MiXCR run on the PCR reads, TCRdb lists one record per CDR3 protein. The top ten clones hold around 0.6% of a sample with hundreds of thousands of distinct CDR3 sequences, 25% to 30% of them seen once. This specimen comes from a study of post-analysis software for immune sequencing data. Germline V CDR1 and CDR2: SGHAT, FQNNGV. This CDR3 is built from 16 residues. The V end was cut by 6 bases, the J end by 4 bases, with 18 bases between. Study conclusions and caveats: The F measure placed samples prepared in the same batch into strongly shared clusters. Roughly 5 TRBV segments, TRBV5-6, TRBV5-1 and TRBV20-1 among them, were found more frequent in patients than controls.

The clonotype was recovered from a girl aged 5 to 17 with multiple sclerosis. V is TRBV11-2 and J is TRBJ2-2; D might be TRBD1 (7 bases). Material: blood. For the CDR3, the DNA is TGTGCCAGCAGATCAGGGGGGCGTGGGATCACCGGGGAGCTGTTTTTT. This sequence encodes CASRSGGRGITGELFF.